The 32 T cell receptor beta chains listed next were all sequenced from one sample in a study of blood T cells in healthy people across ages. PCR was performed a second time for roughly 7 to 12 cycles using a sample-barcoded 5' primer and a J-beta primer mix. TCRdb processed the 5' RACE reads anew with MiXCR; each CDR3 protein has one entry. The sample yields approximately 1.5 million distinct CDR3 sequences, 34% seen once. The sample was blood. The receptors stem from a woman in her twenties or thirties in good health.

This clonotype has a handful of counts. V and J are TRBV7-6 and TRBJ2-1; D not resolved. Deletions cut 4 bases from V and 0 bases from J, with 10 bases between. CDR1 and CDR2 (germline): SGHVS, FNYEAQ. The CDR3 has 15 amino acids. The DNA of the CDR3 is TGTGCCAGCAGCTCCCGGCCAAGCTCCTACAATGAGCAGTTCTTC. Translating gives CASSSRPSSYNEQFF.

J is TRBJ2-1 and V is TRBV4-1; D gene unclear. This CDR3 has 15 residues. Germline CDR1 reads MGHRA; CDR2 reads YSYEKL. V was cut by 0 bases and J by 3 bases, with 9 bases left in between. The CDR3 DNA sequence: TGCGCCAGCAGCCAAGATCGGCAGGTCTACAATGAGCAGTTCTTC. It translates to CASSQDRQVYNEQFF.

At least ten counts were recorded for this clonotype. The chain has TRBV10-3 and TRBJ2-7, with D perhaps matching TRBD1 (6 bases). The V end was cut by 8 bases, the J end by 3 bases, with 11 bases between. This CDR3 is 12 amino acids long. The germline CDR1 and CDR2 sequences are ENHRY and SYGVKD. The CDR3 nucleotides read TGTGCCATCGGCGCAGGGGACTACGAGCAGTACTTC. It translates to CAIGAGDYEQYF.

The V and J genes are TRBV24-1 and TRBJ1-5; D gene unclear. CDR1 is KGHDR, CDR2 SFDVKD, per germline. Trimming cost V 4 bases and J 7 bases, with 19 bases left between them. The length of the CDR3 is 16 residues. The chain's CDR3 is CATSDAVSGFNQPQHF. In nucleotides, the CDR3 is TGTGCCACCAGTGACGCCGTGAGCGGGTTCAACCAGCCCCAGCATTTT.

The table lists this clonotype with a few counts. This chain uses TRBV18 with TRBJ2-3; the match to TRBD2 covers 9 bases. The CDR3 has 15 residues. The trim removed 0 bases at V and 6 bases at J, leaving 4 bases unmatched. Germline values: CDR1 KGHSH, CDR2 LQKENI. The CDR3 sequence is CASSPPEGLADTQYF. CDR3 bases: TGTGCCAGCTCACCACCTGAGGGACTAGCTGATACGCAGTATTTT.

The chain is built from TRBV20-1 and TRBJ2-7, with D perhaps TRBD1 (6 bases). V gave up 2 bases and J gave up 0 bases, with 17 bases separating them. The CDR3 extends over 16 amino acids. Germline CDR1 reads DFQATT; CDR2 reads SNEGSKA (reference sequence). DNA for the CDR3: TGCAGTGCTAGATCCGGAGGTCGGGACATCTCCTACGAGCAGTACTTC. This codes for CSARSGGRDISYEQYF.

The table lists this clonotype with a few counts. The chain is built from TRBV7-9 and TRBJ1-2, with TRBD1 as a possible D gene (5 bases). The length of the CDR3 is 13 residues. Germline assignment: CDR1 SEHNR and CDR2 FQNEAQ (reference sequence). V was cut by 4 bases and J by 5 bases, with 11 bases left in between. The CDR3 sequence: CASSSFGGYGYTF. Here the CDR3 DNA reads TGTGCCAGCAGCTCCTTTGGGGGGTATGGCTACACCTTC.

This chain links TRBV30 with TRBJ1-2; D not resolved. Germline lookup yields CDR1 GTSNPN and CDR2 SVGIG (reference sequence). This CDR3 has 14 amino acids. Trimming stripped 6 bases from V and 4 bases from J, with 18 bases between. DNA for the CDR3: TGTGCCTGCCCGCCCCTACGGGGATCCTATGGCTACACCTTC. Translation gives CACPPLRGSYGYTF.

This clonotype was seen once. The junction shows a germline mismatch at one end, possibly a read error. The chain has TRBV9 and TRBJ2-1, with 7 bases aligning to TRBD1. This CDR3 contains 16 residues. The V gene's germline CDR1 is SGDLS and CDR2 YYNGEE. The CDR3 is CVSSVSFGTAYNEQFF. The CDR3, as DNA: TGTGTCAGCAGCGTATCCTTCGGGACAGCGTACAATGAGCAGTTCTTC.

This rearrangement joins TRBV10-3 to TRBJ2-7; 7 bases line up with TRBD2. Germline V gene sequence: CDR1 ENHRY, CDR2 SYGVKD. There are 17 residues in the CDR3. J lost 1 base, V lost 0 bases, and 9 bases had no gene match. In nucleotides, the CDR3 is TGTGCCATCAGTGAGTCGAGATTACTAGCGTCATCCTACGAGCAGTACTTC. Translated, it gives CAISESRLLASSYEQYF.

CDR3 sequence reads: CASSPSSGSLGYEQFF. The CDR3 bases are TGTGCCAGCAGTCCATCTAGCGGGAGTCTAGGGTATGAGCAGTTCTTC. V gene TRBV6-5 combines with J gene TRBJ2-1; 10 bases are a match to TRBD2. V dropped 5 bases and J dropped 8; count of bases not matched to a gene: 12. Germline CDR1 reads MNHEY; CDR2 reads SVGAGI. The CDR3 extends over 16 amino acids.

About this clonotype: Germline is not matched at one junction end, which may reflect a read error. The chain joins TRBV7-2 to TRBJ2-1; D is uncertain. This CDR3 is built from 13 residues. Germline-derived CDR1 and CDR2 are SGHTA and FQGNSA. CDR3 coding DNA: TGTATCAGCAGCTTCCGAAGCTCGGGTGAGCAGTTCTTC. It is translated as CISSFRSSGEQFF.

The chain recombines TRBV19 with TRBJ1-5; D remains unclear. The CDR3 has 16 residues. Germline V gene data show CDR1 as LNHDA and CDR2 as SQIVND (reference sequence). Between the trimmed V and J ends, which lost 9 bases and 0 bases, there was a span of 18 bases. The CDR3 protein is CASSPPSEYSNQPQHF. The CDR3 DNA is TGTGCCAGCAGTCCCCCATCGGAATATAGCAATCAGCCCCAGCATTTT.

The chain uses TRBV12-3 or TRBV12-4 and TRBJ1-5, with 10 bases lining up with TRBD1. The length of the CDR3 is 15 residues. V was clipped by 7 bases and J by 4 bases; unmatched bases: 7. CDR3 in DNA: TGTGCCAGCACCCCGACAGGGGGCTTTAATCAGCCCCAGCATTTT. Amino acids: CASTPTGGFNQPQHF.

The chain combines TRBV9 with TRBJ2-1; D call uncertain. The CDR3 totals 22 residues. The germline V gene has CDR1 SGDLS and CDR2 YYNGEE. V lost 3 bases, J lost 0 bases, and 31 bases lay in between. CDR3 nucleotides: TGTGCCAGCAGCGACACGAATAATAAGGACCCTAGTCCCCTTAGCTCCTACAATGAGCAGTTCTTC. Translating gives CASSDTNNKDPSPLSSYNEQFF.

In this sample, this clonotype turned up a few times. The rearrangement joins TRBV3-1 to TRBJ2-1; D gene unclear. The CDR3 extends over 11 amino acids. Germline V gene lookup returns CDR1 LGHDT and CDR2 YNNKEL (reference sequence). Trimming left V 5 bases short and J 8 bases short, with 7 bases between. CDR3 amino acids: CASSVDHEQFF. The CDR3 DNA reads TGTGCCAGCAGCGTTGATCATGAGCAGTTCTTC.

J is TRBJ2-7 and V is TRBV3-1, with D unclear. Trimming pared 3 bases from V and 2 bases from J, leaving 11 bases between. Germline V gene data show CDR1 as LGHDT and CDR2 as YNNKEL (reference sequence). This CDR3 has 14 residues. CDR3 in amino acids: CASSHSTATYEQYF. The CDR3, as DNA: TGTGCCAGCAGCCACTCTACAGCTACCTACGAGCAGTACTTC.

This clonotype was detected only a few times. The CDR3 loop reads CASSSDPGLAGVDTQYF. CDR3 bases: TGCGCCAGCAGTTCAGATCCGGGACTAGCGGGAGTGGATACGCAGTATTTT. V is TRBV5-1 and J is TRBJ2-3; 14 nucleotides agree with TRBD2. This CDR3 is built from 17 residues. Unmatched junction bases numbered 11, after V lost 5 bases and J lost 6 bases. Germline V CDR1 and CDR2: SGHRS, YFSETQ.

A few counts support this clonotype. The V and J genes are TRBV15 and TRBJ2-7; D call uncertain. Germline lookup yields CDR1 LNHNV and CDR2 YYDKDF (reference sequence). The ends were cut back, 5 bases at V and 4 bases at J, with 9 bases in the middle. The CDR3 is 12 residues long. CDR3 bases: TGTGCCACCAGCGAGGTGGGTTACGAGCAGTACTTC. Translating gives CATSEVGYEQYF.

The V and J genes are TRBV29-1 and TRBJ2-1; 10 nucleotides match TRBD2. V trimming: 0 bases; J trimming: 5 bases; junction bases outside the gene matches: 19. CDR1 SQVTM and CDR2 ANQGSEA come from the germline V gene. This CDR3 contains 20 residues. CDR3 in DNA: TGCAGCGTTGAAGATCCTCATTTCTTAAGCGGGAGGGCCGTCGACAATGAGCAGTTCTTC. Its protein is CSVEDPHFLSGRAVDNEQFF.

J is TRBJ2-7 and V is TRBV6-5, with TRBD2 as a possible D gene (6 bases). CDR1 and CDR2 from the germline V gene are MNHEY and SVGAGI. V lost 0 bases to trimming and J lost 11 bases, with 14 bases between them. The CDR3 is 13 amino acids. CDR3 bases: TGTGCCAGCAGTTACTCGGGGGGACTCGGGGAGTACTTC. Encoded protein: CASSYSGGLGEYF.

The chain joins TRBV6-5 to TRBJ2-3; 9 nucleotides match TRBD2. Trimming cost V 10 bases and J 2 bases; bases outside gene matches: 10. The CDR3 is 15 residues long. Germline V gives CDR1 MNHEY, CDR2 SVGAGI. The CDR3 loop is CATAPREGITDTQYF. Here the CDR3 DNA reads TGTGCCACCGCTCCGCGGGAGGGAATCACAGATACGCAGTATTTT.

The V gene is TRBV20-1, the J gene TRBJ1-5, with D maybe TRBD1 (6 bases). There are 15 residues in the CDR3. Germline loops: CDR1 DFQATT, CDR2 SNEGSKA (reference sequence). V was trimmed by 4 bases and J by 0 bases, leaving 13 bases between them. The CDR3 nucleotides read TGCAGTGCTACCCGGACAGACGATAGCAATCAGCCCCAGCATTTT. Translation gives CSATRTDDSNQPQHF.

This clonotype occurred many times. The J gene is TRBJ1-1, the V gene TRBV12-3 or TRBV12-4; D ambiguous. This CDR3 is built from 15 residues. Trimming removed 0 bases from V and 2 bases from J, with 10 bases in between. CDR3 in DNA: TGTGCCAGCAGTTTAGCGGTAGGAGGTAACACTGAAGCTTTCTTT. Translated, it gives CASSLAVGGNTEAFF.

This clonotype was seen more than once but under ten times. The J gene is TRBJ2-5, the V gene TRBV4-1; TRBD2 matches at 7 bases. CDR3 size: 16 residues. The junction had 12 bases not matched to a gene; V was cut back by 4 bases and J by 4 bases. Germline assignment: CDR1 MGHRA and CDR2 YSYEKL. The CDR3 spells CASSPRLAWEGETQYF. In DNA form, the CDR3 reads TGCGCCAGCAGCCCCCGACTAGCTTGGGAAGGAGAGACCCAGTACTTC.

V gene TRBV7-6 combines with J gene TRBJ2-2; D could derive from TRBD1 or TRBD2 (5 bases each). This CDR3 contains 16 residues. Germline values: CDR1 SGHVS, CDR2 FNYEAQ. The ends were cut back, 6 bases at V and 6 bases at J, with 20 bases in the middle. The DNA of the CDR3 is TGTGCCAGCAGTTCACCGGGGCCTAGGAGGCCCGGGGAGCTGTTTTTT. Encoded protein: CASSSPGPRRPGELFF.

This clonotype was seen a handful of times. The CDR3 sequence: CASSASGTEQFF. Here the CDR3 DNA reads TGTGCCAGCAGCGCTTCCGGGACAGAGCAGTTCTTC. The V call is TRBV7-7, the J call TRBJ2-1; D is possibly TRBD1 (6 bases). Looked up from germline, CDR1 is SSHAT and CDR2 is FNYEAQ (reference sequence). V lost 5 bases and J lost 10, with 12 bases in between. The CDR3 is made up of 12 amino acids. The whole variable domain, filled in from reference TRBV7-7 and TRBJ2-1, reads GAGVSQSPRYKVTKRGQDVTLRCDPISSHATLYWYQQALGQGPEFLTYFNYEAQPDKSGLPSDRFSAERPEGSISTLTIQRTEQRDSAMYRCASSASGTEQFFGPGTRLTVL.

The chain combines TRBV4-1 with TRBJ2-5, with 10 nucleotides matching TRBD2. After removal of 4 bases from V and 11 bases from J, the junction contained 16 bases not matched to a gene. The CDR3 length is 16 residues. Germline V CDR1 and CDR2: MGHRA, YSYEKL. The CDR3 is CASSLGLAVSQGGQYF. For the CDR3, the DNA is TGCGCCAGCAGCCTAGGACTAGCGGTGTCCCAGGGAGGGCAGTACTTC.

V is TRBV7-6 and J is TRBJ2-7; 9 bases line up with TRBD2. CDR1 SGHVS and CDR2 FNYEAQ come from the germline V gene. Unmatched junction bases numbered 11, after V lost 2 bases and J lost 3 bases. The CDR3 runs to 17 residues. For the CDR3, the DNA is TGTGCCAGCAGCTTAATGGGGGGGGCTAGCGGGAACTACGAGCAGTACTTC. Translation gives CASSLMGGASGNYEQYF.

The sample holds a few counts of this clonotype. The chain couples TRBV6-6 to TRBJ2-7; TRBD2 agrees at 8 bases. This CDR3 has 13 residues. Germline CDR1 MNHNY, CDR2 SVGAGI (reference sequence). The ends lost 9 bases at V and 4 bases at J; junction bases unmatched: 8. CDR3 DNA: TGTGCCAGTACCCTGGCGGGAGGTTACGAGCAGTACTTC. Encoded protein: CASTLAGGYEQYF.

V and J are TRBV2 and TRBJ1-4; the D gene is possibly TRBD1 (5 bases). This CDR3 contains 17 residues. Germline lookup yields CDR1 SNHLY and CDR2 FYNNEI. The ends were cut back, 0 bases at V and 8 bases at J, with 19 bases in the middle. The CDR3 loop reads CASSEASLGPQEEKLFF. CDR3 nucleotide sequence: TGTGCCAGCAGTGAAGCGAGTCTGGGACCCCAAGAGGAAAAACTGTTTTTT.

About this clonotype itself: A much larger clonotype is one base distant, so this may be a read error. This chain links TRBV7-6 with TRBJ1-6; 8 bases match TRBD1. This CDR3 has 18 residues. Germline V gives CDR1 SGHVS, CDR2 FNYEAQ. V lost 5 bases and J lost 7; bases outside the gene matches: 16. Here the CDR3 reads CASSAAVIGQGWNSPLHF. CDR3 coding DNA: TGTGCCAGCAGCGCAGCCGTGATCGGACAGGGATGGAATTCACCCCTCCACTTT.